This TCR beta chain came from a study of T cell responses to AZD1222 COVID-19 vaccine. Clones were read by immunoSEQ multiplex PCR, and TCRdb kept only the in-frame ones, dropping some. The sample comprises around 120,000 clones, around 93% of which are singletons, and around 15% rests with the top ten. The CDR3 consists of 12 residues. Germline V gives CDR1 SGHTA, CDR2 FQGNSA. The junction had 3 bases not matched to a gene; V was cut back by 4 bases and J by 7 bases. The receptor was isolated from an adult in good health. The V and J genes are TRBV7-2 and TRBJ1-2; TRBD1 matches at 7 bases. The input for sequencing was peripheral blood, taken on day 0 of AZD1222 vaccination. CDR3 protein: CASSSGQVGYTF. The CDR3 DNA is TGTGCCAGCAGCTCTGGACAGGTTGGCTACACCTTC.